This T cell receptor beta chain was profiled in a study of blood T cell repertoires in COVID-19 (dated by TCRdb to the early 2020s). For context, the study as a whole: Samples from collaborators originated in the United States, Italy and Spain and spanned both the acute and convalescent phases of COVID-19. A de-identified subject ID, COVID-19 status, age in years and sex were almost always included in the sample metadata. The samples were drawn from the first 160 participants of the ongoing ImmuneRACE study and from about 1,200 subjects provided by 6 global collaborators. The prospective study material was composed of cDNA or gDNA derived from T cells, B-cell-depleted T cells, or PBMCs. Where HLA class I and class II types were available, the types were taken from metadata supplied by the sample provider, not from assay-based typing. The dataset comprised deeply sampled blood TCRbeta repertoires from subjects exposed to, actively infected with, or recovered from COVID-19. A freely available public database, intended as a resource for researchers studying the immune response to SARS-CoV-2, is where the repertoires were released. The research as a whole found: The amount of clinical and demographic metadata varied by source and participant and was provided uncurated.

Reading the germline V gene gives CDR1 KGHDR and CDR2 SFDVKD. V gives up 5 bases and J gives up 4 bases, and the segment between their germline ends measures 9 bases. Reading from cysteine to phenylalanine, the CDR3 counts 13 amino acids. The retained sequence is limited to the CDR3, 39 bases, with the frame set at the first base. The immunoSEQ Assay, a bias-controlled multiplex PCR, was used to amplify TCRbeta CDR3 regions from genomic DNA. Per the source publication's procedure: The number of nucleated cells in each sample was estimated by amplification of reference gene primers within the assay. To quantify the absolute abundance of each unique TCRbeta CDR3 rearrangement, sequence reads were collapsed and filtered. For each sample, productive Simpson clonality was calculated as the square root of Simpson's diversity index over productive rearrangements. This immuneACCESS table, as held by TCRdb, lists in-frame sequences with V and J called but not all clones. Of the missing ones, under half trace to an unresolved V gene in checked studies; the others have no known cause. The V and J calls and clone size are taken from that table; D and trimming were inferred from the DNA. In this sample the table shows under 300,000 clones, about 85% of which occur a single time. Jointly, the top ten make up around 7.2% of the sample.

Points on this clone: Its antigen is not yet known. Per-base quality was not reported, and no clone a single base away is much larger than it.

Another Seattle source contributed samples from volunteer blood donors who had recovered from COVID-19. Whole blood was collected in K2EDTA tubes by collaborating institutions according to the institutions' own protocols. For TCRbeta analysis, collaborators shipped samples in one of three forms: frozen whole blood, isolated PBMCs, or DNA extracted from either of those sample types. The sequence joins TRBV24-1 to TRBJ2-3; no confident D gene assignment can be made. The material sequenced was peripheral blood. This clonotype was obtained from a man in his sixties who had recovered from COVID-19. CDR3 protein: CATSGSESDTQYF. The nucleotide sequence is given as TGTGCCACCAGTGGGTCCGAGTCAGATACGCAGTATTTT.